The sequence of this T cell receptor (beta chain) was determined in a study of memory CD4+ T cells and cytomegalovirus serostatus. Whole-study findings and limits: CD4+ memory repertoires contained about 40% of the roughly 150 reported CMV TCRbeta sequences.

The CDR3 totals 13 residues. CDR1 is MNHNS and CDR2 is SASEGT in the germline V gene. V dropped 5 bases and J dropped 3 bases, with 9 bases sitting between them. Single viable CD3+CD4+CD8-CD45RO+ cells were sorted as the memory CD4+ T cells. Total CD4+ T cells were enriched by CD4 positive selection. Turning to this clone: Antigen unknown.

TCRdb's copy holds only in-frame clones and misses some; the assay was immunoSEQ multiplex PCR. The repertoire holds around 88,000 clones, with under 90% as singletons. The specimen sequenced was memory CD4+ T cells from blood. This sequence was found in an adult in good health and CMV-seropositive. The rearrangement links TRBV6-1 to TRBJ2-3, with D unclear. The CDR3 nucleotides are TGTGCCAGCAGTCGCCTTGGGACAGATACGCAGTATTTT. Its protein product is CASSRLGTDTQYF.